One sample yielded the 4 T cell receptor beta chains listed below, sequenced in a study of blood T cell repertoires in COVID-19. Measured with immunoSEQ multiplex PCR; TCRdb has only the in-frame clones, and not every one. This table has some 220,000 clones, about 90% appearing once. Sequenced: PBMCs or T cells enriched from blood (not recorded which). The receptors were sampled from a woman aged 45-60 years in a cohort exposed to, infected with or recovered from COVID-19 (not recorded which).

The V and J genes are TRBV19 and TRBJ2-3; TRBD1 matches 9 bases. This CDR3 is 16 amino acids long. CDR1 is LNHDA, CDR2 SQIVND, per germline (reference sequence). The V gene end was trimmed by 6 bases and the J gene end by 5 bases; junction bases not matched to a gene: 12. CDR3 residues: CASRNNRGRGGDTQYF. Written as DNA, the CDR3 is TGTGCCAGTAGGAATAACAGGGGGCGAGGGGGAGATACGCAGTATTTT.

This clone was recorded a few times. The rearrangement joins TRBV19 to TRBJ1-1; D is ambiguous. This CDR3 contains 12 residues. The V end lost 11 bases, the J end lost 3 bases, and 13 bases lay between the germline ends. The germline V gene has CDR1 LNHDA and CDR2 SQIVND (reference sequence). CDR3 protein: CASVAQYTEAFF. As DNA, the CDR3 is TGTGCCTCTGTAGCGCAGTACACTGAAGCTTTCTTT.

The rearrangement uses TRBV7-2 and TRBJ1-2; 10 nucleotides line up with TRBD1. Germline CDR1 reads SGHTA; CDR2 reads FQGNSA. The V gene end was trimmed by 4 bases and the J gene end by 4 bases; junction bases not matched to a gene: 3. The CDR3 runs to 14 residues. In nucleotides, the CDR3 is TGTGCCAGCAGCTCCGGACAGGGGGGCTATGGCTACACCTTC. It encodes CASSSGQGGYGYTF.

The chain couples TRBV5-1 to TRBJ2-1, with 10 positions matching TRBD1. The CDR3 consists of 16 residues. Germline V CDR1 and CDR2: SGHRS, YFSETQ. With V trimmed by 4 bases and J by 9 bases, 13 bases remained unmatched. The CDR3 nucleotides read TGCGCCAGCAGCCTCCGGACAGGGGGATCAGTTGGTGAGCAGTTCTTC. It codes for CASSLRTGGSVGEQFF. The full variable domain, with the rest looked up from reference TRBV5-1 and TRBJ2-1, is KAGVTQTPRYLIKTRGQQVTLSCSPISGHRSVSWYQQTPGQGLQFLFEYFSETQRNKGNFPGRFSGRQFSNSRSEMNVSTLELGDSALYLCASSLRTGGSVGEQFFGPGTRLTVL.